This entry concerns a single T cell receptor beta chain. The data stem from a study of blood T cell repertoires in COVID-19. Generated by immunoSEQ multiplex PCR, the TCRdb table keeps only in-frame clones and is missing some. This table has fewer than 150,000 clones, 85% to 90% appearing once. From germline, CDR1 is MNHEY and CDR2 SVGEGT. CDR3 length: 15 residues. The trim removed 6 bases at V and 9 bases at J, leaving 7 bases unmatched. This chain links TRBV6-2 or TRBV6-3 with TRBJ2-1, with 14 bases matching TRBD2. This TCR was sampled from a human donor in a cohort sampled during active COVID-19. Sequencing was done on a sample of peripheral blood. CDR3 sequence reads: CASSPGLAGVTEQFF. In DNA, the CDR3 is TGTGCCAGCAGCCCGGGACTAGCGGGAGTTACTGAGCAGTTCTTC.